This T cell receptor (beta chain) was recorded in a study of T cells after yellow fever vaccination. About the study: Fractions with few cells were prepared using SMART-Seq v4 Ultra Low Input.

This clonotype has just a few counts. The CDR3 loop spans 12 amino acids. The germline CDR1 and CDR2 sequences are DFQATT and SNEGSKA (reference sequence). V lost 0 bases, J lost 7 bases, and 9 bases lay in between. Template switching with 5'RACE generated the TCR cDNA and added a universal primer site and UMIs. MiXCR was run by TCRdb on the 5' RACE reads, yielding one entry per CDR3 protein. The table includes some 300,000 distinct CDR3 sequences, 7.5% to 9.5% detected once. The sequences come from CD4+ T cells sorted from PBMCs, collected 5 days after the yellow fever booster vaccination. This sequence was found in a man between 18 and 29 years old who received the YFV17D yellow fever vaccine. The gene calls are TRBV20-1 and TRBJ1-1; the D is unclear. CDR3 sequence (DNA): TGCAGTGCTAGAGACGGACGGAATGAAGCTTTCTTT. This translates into CSARDGRNEAFF.